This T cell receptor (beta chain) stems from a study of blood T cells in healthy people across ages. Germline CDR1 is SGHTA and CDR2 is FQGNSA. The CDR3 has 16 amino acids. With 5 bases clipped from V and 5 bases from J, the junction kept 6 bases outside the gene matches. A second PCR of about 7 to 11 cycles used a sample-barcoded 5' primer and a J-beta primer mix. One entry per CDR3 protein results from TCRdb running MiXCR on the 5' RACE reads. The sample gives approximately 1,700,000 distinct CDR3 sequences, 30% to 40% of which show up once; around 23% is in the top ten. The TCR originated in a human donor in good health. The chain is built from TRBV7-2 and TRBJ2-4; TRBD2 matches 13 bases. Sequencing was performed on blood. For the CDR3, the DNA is TGTGCCAGCAGCCGAACTAGCGGGGGGGTCCAAAACATTCAGTACTTC. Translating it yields CASSRTSGGVQNIQYF.